The rows below give T cell receptor beta chains drawn from one sample of a study of cytomegalovirus exposure and HLA in healthy donors. Sequenced by immunoSEQ multiplex PCR; TCRdb stores in-frame clones only, minus some. The repertoire includes about 180,000 clones, around 74% of them detected once, and just under 3% sits in the top ten. Sequences were obtained from PBMCs. These receptors were collected from a male donor in good health and CMV-seronegative. Each CDR3 is given with its conserved first and last residue. The order of the fields is J gene, V gene, D gene, CDR3 length, CDR3 protein, CDR3 DNA. D genes are given only for firm matches.

J gene: TRBJ2-7; V gene: TRBV6-5; D gene: .; CDR3 length: 14; CDR3 protein: CASRSDLLGYEQYF; CDR3 DNA: TGTGCCAGCAGGTCTGACTTATTAGGCTACGAGCAGTACTTC
J gene: TRBJ1-5; V gene: TRBV6-1; D gene: TRBD1; CDR3 length: 15; CDR3 protein: CASSHRGVHNQPQHF; CDR3 DNA: TGTGCCAGCAGTCACAGGGGAGTACACAATCAGCCCCAGCATTTT
J gene: TRBJ1-1; V gene: TRBV6-1; D gene: .; CDR3 length: 14; CDR3 protein: CASSELYETTEAFF; CDR3 DNA: TGTGCCAGCAGTGAATTGTATGAGACTACTGAAGCTTTCTTT
J gene: TRBJ1-4; V gene: TRBV15; D gene: .; CDR3 length: 15; CDR3 protein: CATSRESELGEKLFF; CDR3 DNA: TGTGCCACCAGCAGAGAGAGCGAATTGGGTGAAAAACTGTTTTTT
J gene: TRBJ2-1; V gene: TRBV11-2; D gene: .; CDR3 length: 17; CDR3 protein: CASSLGGSLSSYNEQFF; CDR3 DNA: TGTGCCAGCAGCTTAGGGGGCAGCCTGAGCTCCTACAATGAGCAGTTCTTC
J gene: TRBJ2-5; V gene: TRBV7-2; D gene: TRBD1; CDR3 length: 15; CDR3 protein: CASSSAGTAKETQYF; CDR3 DNA: TGTGCCAGCAGCTCCGCCGGGACAGCTAAAGAGACCCAGTACTTC
J gene: TRBJ1-1; V gene: TRBV7-3; D gene: TRBD1; CDR3 length: 13; CDR3 protein: CASSLDRDGEAFF; CDR3 DNA: TGTGCCAGCAGCTTAGACAGGGATGGGGAAGCTTTCTTT
J gene: TRBJ2-1; V gene: TRBV6-4; D gene: TRBD2; CDR3 length: 15; CDR3 protein: CASSDLAGGYNEQFF; CDR3 DNA: TGTGCCAGCAGTGATTTAGCGGGGGGCTACAATGAGCAGTTCTTC
J gene: TRBJ1-2; V gene: TRBV5-1; D gene: TRBD1; CDR3 length: 15; CDR3 protein: CASSLADRPLYGYTF; CDR3 DNA: TGCGCCAGCAGCTTGGCGGACAGGCCACTCTATGGCTACACCTTC
J gene: TRBJ1-2; V gene: TRBV6-6; D gene: TRBD1; CDR3 length: 15; CDR3 protein: CASSYRQGNNYGYTF; CDR3 DNA: TGTGCCAGCAGTTACCGACAGGGAAACAACTATGGCTACACCTTC
J gene: TRBJ2-7; V gene: TRBV18; D gene: TRBD2; CDR3 length: 14; CDR3 protein: CASSPPGLAYEQYF; CDR3 DNA: TGTGCCAGCTCACCTCCCGGACTAGCCTACGAGCAGTACTTC
J gene: TRBJ2-1; V gene: TRBV30; D gene: .; CDR3 length: 12; CDR3 protein: CAWSQGVNEQFF; CDR3 DNA: TGTGCCTGGAGTCAAGGGGTCAATGAGCAGTTCTTC
J gene: TRBJ1-5; V gene: TRBV6-5; D gene: .; CDR3 length: 13; CDR3 protein: CASSYRSNQPQHF; CDR3 DNA: TGTGCCAGCAGTTATAGAAGCAATCAGCCCCAGCATTTT
J gene: TRBJ1-4; V gene: TRBV5-6; D gene: .; CDR3 length: 14; CDR3 protein: CASSSAGVGEKLFF; CDR3 DNA: TGTGCCAGCAGCTCCGCCGGGGTTGGGGAAAAACTGTTTTTT
J gene: TRBJ2-6; V gene: TRBV28; D gene: .; CDR3 length: 17; CDR3 protein: CASSPPRQSSGANVLTF; CDR3 DNA: TGTGCCAGCAGCCCCCCCCGACAGAGCTCTGGGGCCAACGTCCTGACTTTC
J gene: TRBJ2-2; V gene: TRBV4-3; D gene: .; CDR3 length: 15; CDR3 protein: CASSQDGGSGGELFF; CDR3 DNA: TGCGCCAGCAGCCAAGATGGGGGGAGCGGCGGGGAGCTGTTTTTT
J gene: TRBJ1-5; V gene: TRBV30; D gene: .; CDR3 length: 15; CDR3 protein: CAWAAGPPFGQPQHF; CDR3 DNA: TGTGCCTGGGCTGCGGGACCGCCGTTCGGTCAGCCCCAGCATTTT
J gene: TRBJ1-5; V gene: TRBV19; D gene: .; CDR3 length: 15; CDR3 protein: CASTLGGNSNQPQHF; CDR3 DNA: TGTGCCAGTACCCTCGGGGGGAATAGCAATCAGCCCCAGCATTTT